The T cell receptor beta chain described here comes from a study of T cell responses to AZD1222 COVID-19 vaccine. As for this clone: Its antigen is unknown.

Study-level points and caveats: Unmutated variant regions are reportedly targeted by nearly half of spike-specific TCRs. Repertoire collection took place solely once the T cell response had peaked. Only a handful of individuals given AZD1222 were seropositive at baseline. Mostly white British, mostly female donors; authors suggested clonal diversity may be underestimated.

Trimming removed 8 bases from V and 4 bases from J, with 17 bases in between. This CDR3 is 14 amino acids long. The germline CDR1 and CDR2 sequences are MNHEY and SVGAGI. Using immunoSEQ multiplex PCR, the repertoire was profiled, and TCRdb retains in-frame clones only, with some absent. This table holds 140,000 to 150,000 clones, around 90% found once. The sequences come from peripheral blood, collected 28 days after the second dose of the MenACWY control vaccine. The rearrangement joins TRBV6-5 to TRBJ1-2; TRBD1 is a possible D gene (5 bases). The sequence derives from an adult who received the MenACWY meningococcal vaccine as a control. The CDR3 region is CASDRGGAAYGYTF. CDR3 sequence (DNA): TGTGCCAGCGACCGAGGTGGGGCGGCCTATGGCTACACCTTC.